This T cell receptor beta chain is drawn from a study of metastatic and nonmetastatic thyroid tumors. Looking at the study overall: Malignant thyroid and benign thyroid patients provided blood and tumor or nodule tissue whose repertoires were compared.

The study's findings and limits: A significant increase in TCR beta diversity was reportedly seen in malignant thyroid tumors relative to benign nodules, in blood and tumor.

Patients were all untreated before their thyroid surgery. This clone was seen repeatedly, ten times or more. What it binds is unknown. This sequence may be a read error, since a much larger clone differs from it by one base. TCRdb reanalyzed the PCR reads with MiXCR. The sample lists 17,000 or so clones, approximately 27% occurring once. This TCR came from a female donor with papillary thyroid cancer or a benign thyroid nodule (not recorded which). Some clones in this sample may be carry-over from other donors' samples. Sequencing input: tumor tissue.

The CDR3 region is CASRQVPFHSGANVLTF. DNA of the CDR3: TGTGCCAGCAGACAAGTCCCCTTTCACTCTGGGGCCAACGTCCTGACTTTC. The rearrangement links TRBV27 to TRBJ2-6; D gene unclear. The CDR3 is made up of 17 amino acids. Germline-derived CDR1 and CDR2 are MNHEY and SMNVEV (reference sequence). Trimming removed 6 bases from V and 0 bases from J, with 15 bases in between.